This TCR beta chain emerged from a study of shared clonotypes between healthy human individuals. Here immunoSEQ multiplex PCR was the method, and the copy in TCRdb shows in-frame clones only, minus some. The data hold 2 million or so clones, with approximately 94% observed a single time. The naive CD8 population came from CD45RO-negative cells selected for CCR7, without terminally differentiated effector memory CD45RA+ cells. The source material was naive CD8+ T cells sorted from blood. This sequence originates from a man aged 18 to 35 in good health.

This chain's CDR3 is CASSYGGNGYEQYF. As DNA, the CDR3 is TGTGCCAGCAGTTACGGTGGGAATGGGTACGAGCAGTACTTC. The rearrangement uses TRBV6-5 and TRBJ2-7; unclear D gene. CDR1 is MNHEY and CDR2 is SVGAGI in the germline V gene. This CDR3 is 14 amino acids long. V lost 2 bases and J lost 4, with 12 bases in between.